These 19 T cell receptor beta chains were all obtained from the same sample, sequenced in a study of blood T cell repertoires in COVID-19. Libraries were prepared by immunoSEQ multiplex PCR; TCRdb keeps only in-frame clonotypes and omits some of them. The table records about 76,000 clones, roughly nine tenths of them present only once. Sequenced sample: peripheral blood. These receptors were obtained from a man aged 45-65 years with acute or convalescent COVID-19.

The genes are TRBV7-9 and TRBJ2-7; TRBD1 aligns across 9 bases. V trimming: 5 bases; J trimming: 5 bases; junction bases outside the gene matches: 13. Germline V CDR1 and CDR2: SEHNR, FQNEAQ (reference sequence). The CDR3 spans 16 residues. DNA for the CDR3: TGTGCCAGCAGCGCGTCGGACAGGGGAATCGGCAACGAGCAGTACGTC. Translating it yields CASSASDRGIGNEQYV.

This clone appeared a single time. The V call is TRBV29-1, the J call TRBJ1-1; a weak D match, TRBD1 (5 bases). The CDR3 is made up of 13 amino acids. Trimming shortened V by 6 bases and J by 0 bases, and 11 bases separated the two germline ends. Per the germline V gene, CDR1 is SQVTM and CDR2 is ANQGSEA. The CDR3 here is CSVPGLMNTEAFF. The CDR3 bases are TGCAGCGTCCCGGGACTCATGAACACTGAAGCTTTCTTT.

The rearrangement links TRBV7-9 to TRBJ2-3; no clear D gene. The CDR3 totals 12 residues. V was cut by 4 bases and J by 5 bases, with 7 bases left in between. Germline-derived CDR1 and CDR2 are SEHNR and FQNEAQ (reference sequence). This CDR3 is CASSYKLDTQYF. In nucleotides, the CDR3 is TGTGCCAGCAGCTATAAACTAGATACGCAGTATTTT. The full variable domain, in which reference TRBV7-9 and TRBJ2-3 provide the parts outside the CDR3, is DTGVSQNPRHKITKRGQNVTFRCDPISEHNRLYWYRQTLGQGPEFLTYFQNEAQLEKSRLLSDRFSAERPKGSFSTLEIQRTEQGDSAMYLCASSYKLDTQYFGPGTRLTVL.

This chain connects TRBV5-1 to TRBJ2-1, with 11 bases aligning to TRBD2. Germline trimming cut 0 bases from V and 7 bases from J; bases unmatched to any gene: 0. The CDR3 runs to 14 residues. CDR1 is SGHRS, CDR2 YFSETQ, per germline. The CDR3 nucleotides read TGCGCCAGCAGCTTGGGACTAGCGGGGAATGAGCAGTTCTTC. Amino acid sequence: CASSLGLAGNEQFF.

The CDR3: CASSYGDREIDEQFF. The CDR3 DNA is TGTGCCAGCAGTTACGGGGACAGGGAGATTGATGAGCAGTTCTTC. This rearrangement joins TRBV6-5 to TRBJ2-1; 9 nucleotides line up with TRBD1. The CDR3 contains 15 residues. J lost 8 bases, V lost 2 bases, and 7 bases had no gene match. Germline values: CDR1 MNHEY, CDR2 SVGAGI.

The CDR3 region has the DNA TGCGCCAGCAGCCAAGGGCTGGGGCGAATACCCGGGGAGCTGTTTTTT. Encoded protein: CASSQGLGRIPGELFF. This sequence joins TRBV4-1 and TRBJ2-2; D possibly corresponds to TRBD1 (5 bases). The V end lost 1 base, the J end lost 6 bases, and 15 bases lay between the germline ends. CDR3 length: 16 amino acids. The germline V gene encodes CDR1 MGHRA and CDR2 YSYEKL.

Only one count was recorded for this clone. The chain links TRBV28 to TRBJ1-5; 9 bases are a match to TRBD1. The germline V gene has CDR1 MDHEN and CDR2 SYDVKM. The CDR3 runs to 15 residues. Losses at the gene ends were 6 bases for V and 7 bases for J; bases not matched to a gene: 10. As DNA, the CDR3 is TGTGCCAGCAGCACACCGGGACAGGGACGGCAGCCCCAGCATTTT. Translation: CASSTPGQGRQPQHF.

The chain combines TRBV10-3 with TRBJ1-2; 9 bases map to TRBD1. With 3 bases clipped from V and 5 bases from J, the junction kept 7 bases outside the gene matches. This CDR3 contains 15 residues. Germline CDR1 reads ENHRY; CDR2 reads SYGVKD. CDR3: CAISDRGQGSYGYTF. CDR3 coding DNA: TGTGCCATCAGTGATCGGGGACAGGGTTCGTATGGCTACACCTTC.

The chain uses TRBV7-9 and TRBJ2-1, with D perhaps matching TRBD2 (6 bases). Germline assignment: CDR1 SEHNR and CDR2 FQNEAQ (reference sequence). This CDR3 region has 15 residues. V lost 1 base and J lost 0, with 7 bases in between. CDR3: CASSLGGVSYNEQFF. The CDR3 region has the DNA TGTGCCAGCAGCTTAGGCGGGGTCTCCTACAATGAGCAGTTCTTC.

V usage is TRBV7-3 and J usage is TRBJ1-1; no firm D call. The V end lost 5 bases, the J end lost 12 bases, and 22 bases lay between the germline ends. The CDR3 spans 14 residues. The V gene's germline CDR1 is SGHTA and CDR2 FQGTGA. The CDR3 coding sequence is TGTGCCAGCAGCCCTGACACCCTCCCTTCTCAGACTTTCTTT. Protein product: CASSPDTLPSQTFF.

The CDR3: CASSRTGGNEQYF. The CDR3, as DNA: TGTGCCAGCAGTCGGACAGGGGGCAACGAGCAGTACTTC. The rearrangement joins TRBV6-6 to TRBJ2-7, with TRBD1 matching over 11 bases. The J segment lost 5 bases and the V segment lost 5 bases, leaving 2 bases of the junction unmatched. Germline V CDR1 and CDR2: MNHNY, SVGAGI (reference sequence). There are 13 residues in the CDR3.

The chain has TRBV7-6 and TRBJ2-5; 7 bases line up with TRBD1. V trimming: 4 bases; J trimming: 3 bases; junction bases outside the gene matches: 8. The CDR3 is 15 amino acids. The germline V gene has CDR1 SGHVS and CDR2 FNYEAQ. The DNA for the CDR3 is TGTGCCAGCAGCTCTGACAGGGTATCGGAAGAGACCCAGTACTTC. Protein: CASSSDRVSEETQYF.

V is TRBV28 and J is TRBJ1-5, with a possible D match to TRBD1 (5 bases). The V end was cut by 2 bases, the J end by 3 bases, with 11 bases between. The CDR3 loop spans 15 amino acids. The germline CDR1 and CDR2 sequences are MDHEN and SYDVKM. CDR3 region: CASSLGYRTNQPQHF. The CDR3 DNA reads TGTGCCAGCAGTTTAGGTTACAGGACCAATCAGCCCCAGCATTTT.

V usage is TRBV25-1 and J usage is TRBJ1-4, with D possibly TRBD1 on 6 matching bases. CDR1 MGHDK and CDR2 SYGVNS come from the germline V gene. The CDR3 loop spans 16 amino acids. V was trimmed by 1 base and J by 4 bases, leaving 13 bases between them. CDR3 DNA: TGTGCCAGCAGTGAATTTGGGGGACAATTTAATGAAAAACTGTTTTTT. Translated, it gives CASSEFGGQFNEKLFF.

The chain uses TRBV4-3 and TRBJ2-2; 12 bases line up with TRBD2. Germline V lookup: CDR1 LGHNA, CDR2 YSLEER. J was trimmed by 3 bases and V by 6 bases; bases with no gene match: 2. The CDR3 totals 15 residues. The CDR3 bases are TGCGCCAGCAGTCGACTAGCGGGGGACACCGGGGAGCTGTTTTTT. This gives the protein CASSRLAGDTGELFF.

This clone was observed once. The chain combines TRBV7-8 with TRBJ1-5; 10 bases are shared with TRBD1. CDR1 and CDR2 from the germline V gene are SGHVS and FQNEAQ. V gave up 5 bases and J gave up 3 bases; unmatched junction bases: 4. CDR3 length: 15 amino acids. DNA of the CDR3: TGTGCCAGCAGCCCCGGGACAGGGGCCAATCAGCCCCAGCATTTT. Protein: CASSPGTGANQPQHF. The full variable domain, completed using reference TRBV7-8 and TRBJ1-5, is GAGVSQSPRYKVAKRGQDVALRCDPISGHVSLFWYQQALGQGPEFLTYFQNEAQLDKSGLPSDRFFAERPEGSVSTLKIQRTQQEDSAVYLCASSPGTGANQPQHFGDGTRLSIL.

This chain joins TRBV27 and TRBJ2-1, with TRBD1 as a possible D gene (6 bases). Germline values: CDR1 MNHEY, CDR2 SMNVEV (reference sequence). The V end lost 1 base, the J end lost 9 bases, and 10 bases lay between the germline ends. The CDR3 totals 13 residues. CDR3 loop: CASSLYLDSEQFF. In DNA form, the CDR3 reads TGTGCCAGCAGTTTATACCTGGACAGTGAGCAGTTCTTC.

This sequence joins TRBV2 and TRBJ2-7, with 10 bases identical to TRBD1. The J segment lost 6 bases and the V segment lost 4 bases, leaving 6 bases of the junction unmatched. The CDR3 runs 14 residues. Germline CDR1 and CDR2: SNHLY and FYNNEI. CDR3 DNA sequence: TGTGCCAGCAGTGGATCAGACAGGGGGCTCGAGCAGTACTTC. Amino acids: CASSGSDRGLEQYF.

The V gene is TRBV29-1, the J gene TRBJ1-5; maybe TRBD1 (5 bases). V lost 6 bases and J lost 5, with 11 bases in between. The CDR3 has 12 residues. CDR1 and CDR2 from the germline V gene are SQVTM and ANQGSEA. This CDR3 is CSVGARDQPQHF. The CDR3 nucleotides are TGCAGCGTAGGTGCCAGGGATCAGCCCCAGCATTTT.